This T cell receptor (beta chain) comes out of a study of human T cells and chemical hapten exposure. Findings and caveats of the study: Unchanged with DPC sensitization were TCRs above 1 in 1000 frequency.

TCRdb called the RACE reads again in MiXCR, with one record for every CDR3 protein. The table records 35,000 to 45,000 distinct CDR3 sequences, roughly 12% of them present only once. The table lists this clonotype with many counts. The antigen is undetermined. As to time point: pre-sensitization, week 0. Regarding treatment: therapeutic diphenylcyclopropenone sensitization with weekly scalp DPC. Per the germline V gene, CDR1 is MDHEN and CDR2 is SYDVKM. V dropped 4 bases and J dropped 1 base, with 20 bases sitting between them. The CDR3 sequence is 18 residues long. The sequenced sample was whole blood, obtained in connection with sensitization to the hapten diphenylcyclopropenone (DPC). The clonotype was recovered from a woman aged 30 to 39 with alopecia areata. Some clones in this sample may be carry-over from other donors' samples. V gene TRBV28 combines with J gene TRBJ1-5; TRBD1 is a possible D gene (6 bases). In DNA, the CDR3 is TGTGCCAGCAGTTCCGAGGTTTGGGGGCGCTGGAGCAATCAGCCCCAGCATTTT. It yields the protein CASSSEVWGRWSNQPQHF.